This paragraph reports one T cell receptor beta chain. Its antigen is unknown. The label giving this sample's time point can be read as: baseline before first vaccination. The vaccinee samples were drawn from two UK trials, COV001 and COV002, one of which was a single-blind randomized controlled phase 2/3 trial testing AZD1222 (ChAdOx1 nCoV-19) in healthy adults. For TCRbeta chain sequencing, PBMC samples from trial participants were taken at day 0 and at day 28 after the second dose. The CDR3 regions of human TCRbeta chains were subjected to immunosequencing. The authors processed their data as follows. Repertoire TCRs were matched against a reference library of SARS-CoV-2-specific TCRs generated with the MIRA antigen-specificity platform. Breadth meant the fraction of unique TCRs that were SARS-CoV-2-associated, whereas depth meant the fraction of total T cells that were SARS-CoV-2-associated. Using the MIRA data, every spike-specific TCR was mapped to the spike region that the TCR reacted to and assigned to either a CD4 or a CD8 class. Log10-transformed breadth and depth values were compared by one-way ANOVA with Sidak's multiple comparisons tests. Here the immuneACCESS table is served through TCRdb, limited to in-frame sequences with V and J called. Missing clones are a known gap in these copies; in checked studies unresolved V genes cover under half, and the rest lacks a known reason. That table furnishes V, J and clone size, whereas the DNA furnished D and trimming. The sample table gives around 140,000 clones. The ten largest account for under 2.5% of the sample.

These data are taken from a study of T cell responses to AZD1222 COVID-19 vaccine (dated by TCRdb to the early 2020s). For context, the study as a whole: A total of 230 or so trial participants underwent TCR sequencing, of whom 200 to 220 received two doses of AZD1222 and about 25 received two doses of the MenACWY control vaccine. Enrollment into the trials was organized by age into subgroups of 18-55, 56-69 and 70-plus years, and those subgroups contained approximately 150, 30 and 60 TCR-sequenced participants, respectively.

What the authors observed across the whole study: Most participants were white British and females outnumbered males, and the authors suggested that clonal diversity may have been underestimated. No day 14 peak-response samples were available, so repertoires were characterized only after the peak T cell response. In the small 56-69-year group, the increase in depth fell short of significance, most likely because of low power. Reportedly, close to half of the unique spike-specific TCRs recognized epitopes lying outside the regions that are mutated in the B.1.351 and B.1.1.7 variants. CD4 TCRs associated with the vaccine covered the entire spike protein, and the dominant responses were in regions 160-218 and 743-854. After two AZD1222 doses, spike-specific TCR breadth and depth were significantly higher than at day 0 and than in MenACWY recipients. Only 5 to 7 AZD1222 recipients were SARS-CoV-2 seropositive at baseline, limiting conclusions about previously exposed vaccinees.

For CDR1 and CDR2, the germline V gene (reference sequence) lists GTSNPN and SVGIG. The CDR3 numbers 15 residues from cysteine through phenylalanine. Only CDR3 DNA is held: 45 bases, read in frame from base 1. Input material: peripheral blood. The sequence is built from TRBV30 and TRBJ1-3, with the identity of the D gene unclear. This TCR came from an adult in good health. The DNA is as follows: TGTGCTATCTCCGGGCGCCGAGACTCTGGAAACACCATATATTTT. This encodes CAISGRRDSGNTIYF.